This TCR beta chain comes out of a study of blood T cell repertoires in COVID-19. Study background: Sites in the United States, Italy and Spain provided acute and convalescent COVID-19 samples.

Recruits, aged roughly 18 to 89 years, lived in 24 US areas. Cohort allocation depended upon clinical history that participants reported. Recovery among Cohort 3 donors was established by two negative PCRs, clearance, or symptom resolution. Profiling relied on immunoSEQ multiplex PCR, and the TCRdb table lists in-frame clones only, not all of them. The sample yields a few hundred thousand clones, about 90% seen once. This CDR3 has 13 residues. Germline V gene lookup returns CDR1 WNHNN and CDR2 SYGVQD (reference sequence). V was clipped by 2 bases and J by 8 bases, with 10 bases between them. The V and J genes are TRBV10-1 and TRBJ2-1; D may be TRBD2 (5 bases). Sequencing was done on a sample of PBMCs or T cells enriched from blood (not recorded which). The source is a woman aged 25-40 years who had recovered from COVID-19. The CDR3 DNA sequence: TGCGCCAGCAGTGAGGCGGGCGACGATGAGCAGTTCTTC. It yields the protein CASSEAGDDEQFF.